A single sample is the source of the 19 T cell receptor beta chains below, sequenced in a study of CD8+ T cells in alopecia areata (dated by TCRdb to the late 2010s). This sample's time point label indicates: baseline before oral tofacitinib. The library was made by the immunoSEQ multiplex PCR assay. For TCR sequencing, RNA was extracted from every sample and reverse transcribed into cDNA to serve as template. TCRdb took over this immuneACCESS table, retaining in-frame rearrangements with V and J assigned. Such tables are incomplete; in checked studies, under half of the missing clones stem from an unresolved V gene, and the remainder is unexplained. The sample table contains about 150,000 clones; only one count was recorded for more than 45% of them. The top ten clones comprise approximately 19% of the sample. The starting material was CD8+ T cells sorted from blood, obtained at week 0. All receptors come from a human donor with alopecia areata.

The V gene is TRBV6-5, the J gene TRBJ2-3; D possibly corresponds to TRBD1 (5 bases). V lost 8 bases and J lost 6, with 15 bases in between. CDR1 is MNHEY and CDR2 is SVGAGI in the germline V gene. The CDR3 contains 13 residues. CDR3 sequence: CASSSPGKDTQYF. The CDR3 DNA is TGTGCCAGCTCTTCTCCAGGGAAGGATACGCAGTATTTT.

The chain combines TRBV7-7 with TRBJ2-3, with D maybe TRBD2 (5 bases). Per germline, CDR1 SSHAT and CDR2 FNYEAQ (reference sequence). Trimming removed 1 base from V and 1 base from J, with 6 bases in between. The CDR3 runs 14 residues. Written as DNA, the CDR3 is TGTGCCAGCAGCTTAGAAGCGGGCACAGATACGCAGTATTTT. Translated, it gives CASSLEAGTDTQYF.

This chain joins TRBV15 and TRBJ2-1, with a tentative D call TRBD1 (6 bases). V shed 5 bases and J shed 8 bases, with 16 bases lying between them. The CDR3 totals 14 residues. Germline loops: CDR1 LNHNV, CDR2 YYDKDF (reference sequence). In DNA form, the CDR3 reads TGTGCCACCAGCGCCAGGGGAATGGTTTATGAGCAGTTCTTC. It is translated as CATSARGMVYEQFF.

This clone was recorded a few times. The rearrangement links TRBV5-1 to TRBJ2-2, with TRBD1 as a possible D gene (6 bases). The germline gives CDR1 SGHRS, CDR2 YFSETQ. V was cut by 3 bases and J by 4 bases, with 13 bases left in between. The CDR3 extends over 15 amino acids. The CDR3 bases are TGCGCCAGCAGCTCTCGGACAGCCCGCACCGGGGAGCTGTTTTTT. Its translation: CASSSRTARTGELFF.

The chain carries TRBV15 and TRBJ1-5, with D uncertain. V was cut by 0 bases and J by 6 bases, with 6 bases left in between. The V gene's germline CDR1 is LNHNV and CDR2 YYDKDF (reference sequence). This CDR3 is 13 amino acids long. This CDR3 is CATSREGGQPQHF. Here the CDR3 DNA reads TGTGCCACCAGCAGAGAAGGAGGTCAGCCCCAGCATTTT.

This chain uses TRBV15 with TRBJ1-6; the match to TRBD1 covers 7 bases. CDR3 length equals 15 residues. CDR1 and CDR2 from the germline V gene are LNHNV and YYDKDF (reference sequence). The trim removed 0 bases at V and 9 bases at J, leaving 5 bases unmatched. The CDR3 protein is CATSRDRQGGSPLHF. CDR3 nucleotides: TGTGCCACCAGCAGAGATAGGCAGGGGGGTTCACCCCTCCACTTT. The variable domain in full, with the rest retrieved from reference TRBV15 and TRBJ1-6, is DAMVIQNPRYQVTQFGKPVTLSCSQTLNHNVMYWYQQKSSQAPKLLFHYYDKDFNNEADTPDNFQSRRPNTSFCFLDIRSPGLGDTAMYLCATSRDRQGGSPLHFGNGTRLTVT.

The genes are TRBV5-6 and TRBJ1-1; TRBD1 agrees at 7 bases. The CDR3 consists of 16 residues. Germline CDR1 SGHDT, CDR2 YYEEEE. J gave up 6 bases and V 4 bases, and 15 bases lay outside the gene matches. The CDR3 loop is CASSLWDSPRASEAFF. The CDR3 nucleotides are TGTGCCAGCAGCCTGTGGGACAGCCCAAGGGCCTCTGAAGCTTTCTTT. Together with reference TRBV5-6 and TRBJ1-1, the CDR3 gives the full variable domain: DAGVTQSPTHLIKTRGQQVTLRCSPKSGHDTVSWYQQALGQGPQFIFQYYEEEERQRGNFPDRFSGHQFPNYSSELNVNALLLGDSALYLCASSLWDSPRASEAFFGQGTRLTVV.

The V gene is TRBV18, the J gene TRBJ1-4; D uncertain. V was pared by 3 bases and J by 1 base, with 9 bases between. The germline V gene has CDR1 KGHSH and CDR2 LQKENI. The CDR3 consists of 15 residues. CDR3 sequence reads: CASSPDRETNEKLFF. The CDR3 region has the DNA TGTGCCAGCTCACCGGATAGAGAAACTAATGAAAAACTGTTTTTT.

This clone was found many times. V usage is TRBV7-6 and J usage is TRBJ2-7, with D possibly being TRBD1 or TRBD2 (5 bases each). The CDR3 sequence is 13 residues long. Trimming stripped 6 bases from V and 5 bases from J, with 14 bases between. Germline V lookup: CDR1 SGHVS, CDR2 FNYEAQ. The CDR3 nucleotides are TGTGCCAGCAGTCCTATTGAGGGGAACGAGCAGTACTTC. Protein: CASSPIEGNEQYF.

The gene calls are TRBV29-1 and TRBJ1-1; D gene ambiguous. Trimming stripped 4 bases from V and 0 bases from J, with 9 bases between. Germline values: CDR1 SQVTM, CDR2 ANQGSEA. CDR3 length equals 13 residues. The CDR3 DNA reads TGCAGCGTTGCCCCGGCAATGAACACTGAAGCTTTCTTT. Its protein product is CSVAPAMNTEAFF.

J is TRBJ2-1 and V is TRBV25-1; maybe TRBD2 (6 bases). V was cut by 4 bases and J by 7 bases, with 14 bases left in between. This CDR3 contains 14 residues. In germline, CDR1 is MGHDK, CDR2 SYGVNS. The CDR3 spells CASSGGDLTNEQFF. The CDR3 region has the DNA TGTGCCAGCAGTGGGGGGGACCTCACTAATGAGCAGTTCTTC.

The gene calls are TRBV15 and TRBJ1-4; no clear D. The CDR3 runs to 13 residues. V dropped 4 bases and J dropped 8 bases, with 11 bases sitting between them. Germline values: CDR1 LNHNV, CDR2 YYDKDF (reference sequence). The CDR3 reads CATSTTRWEKLFF. For the CDR3, the DNA is TGTGCCACCAGCACGACCAGATGGGAAAAACTGTTTTTT.

The rearrangement joins TRBV6-5 to TRBJ1-1; D may be TRBD1 (5 bases). The germline V gene encodes CDR1 MNHEY and CDR2 SVGAGI. This CDR3 is 13 amino acids long. Trimming cost V 2 bases and J 4 bases, with 8 bases left between them. CDR3 protein: CASSYTGGTEAFF. The CDR3 DNA reads as TGTGCCAGCAGTTACACCGGGGGCACTGAAGCTTTCTTT.

V usage is TRBV7-8 and J usage is TRBJ2-2, with 10 bases aligning to TRBD2. J was trimmed by 3 bases and V by 7 bases; bases with no gene match: 8. This CDR3 contains 16 residues. Germline lookup yields CDR1 SGHVS and CDR2 FQNEAQ. CDR3 residues: CASISGTSEYTGELFF. The CDR3 DNA sequence: TGTGCCAGCATATCCGGGACTAGCGAGTACACCGGGGAGCTGTTTTTT.

This clone was counted a single time. Other nucleotide sequences in the sample specify the same CDR3. The CDR3 bases are TGCAGCGTTGAAAGGGACTACGAGCAGTACTTC. It codes for CSVERDYEQYF. The chain is built from TRBV29-1 and TRBJ2-7, with D unresolved. This CDR3 is 11 amino acids long. The V gene's germline CDR1 is SQVTM and CDR2 ANQGSEA. Deletions cut 2 bases from V and 3 bases from J, with 5 bases between.

The rearrangement joins TRBV7-3 to TRBJ2-7, with D tentatively TRBD1 (6 bases). This CDR3 has 15 residues. V dropped 5 bases and J dropped 2 bases, with 16 bases sitting between them. Germline CDR1 reads SGHTA; CDR2 reads FQGTGA. The CDR3 region has the DNA TGTGCCAGCAGCGTTGACAGGTCCCCTCCCTACGAGCAGTACTTC. Amino acids: CASSVDRSPPYEQYF.

The chain combines TRBV4-2 with TRBJ1-5, with a tentative D call TRBD1 (5 bases). Trimming shortened V by 0 bases and J by 0 bases, and 6 bases separated the two germline ends. Germline V gives CDR1 LGHNA, CDR2 YNFKEQ. The CDR3 spans 15 residues. The CDR3 reads CASSQDGTSNQPQHF. CDR3 DNA: TGTGCCAGCAGCCAAGATGGGACTAGCAATCAGCCCCAGCATTTT.

This chain uses TRBV5-6 with TRBJ1-1; 12 bases map to TRBD1. Germline V gene sequence: CDR1 SGHDT, CDR2 YYEEEE. This CDR3 contains 16 residues. The V and J ends lost 3 bases and 4 bases, in that order; junction bases with no gene match: 7. The CDR3 DNA reads TGTGCCAGCAGCTCCCGGGACAGGGGGCTGGGCACTGAAGCTTTCTTT. Translating it yields CASSSRDRGLGTEAFF.

The chain employs TRBV9 and TRBJ2-5, with 8 positions matching TRBD1. Germline V CDR1 and CDR2: SGDLS, YYNGEE. The V segment lost 4 bases and the J segment 1 base; nucleotides outside the gene matches: 6. This CDR3 comprises 15 residues. CDR3 region: CASSQADRVQETQYF. For the CDR3, the DNA is TGTGCCAGCAGCCAAGCGGACAGGGTCCAAGAGACCCAGTACTTC.